This note documents a single T cell receptor beta chain sequence. These data are taken from a study of blood T cell repertoires in COVID-19. Methods used by the authors: Reference gene primer amplification gave estimated nucleated cell counts. Produced via immunoSEQ multiplex PCR; TCRdb's table is partial and in-frame only. That table furnishes V, J and clone size, whereas the DNA furnished D and trimming. The sample carries 150,000 to 200,000 clones, more than 75% recorded once. CDR3 length: 15 amino acids. CDR1 and CDR2 from the germline V gene are SGHRS and YFSETQ. Unmatched junction bases numbered 4, after V lost 4 bases and J lost 6 bases. Participant reports of clinical history set cohort assignment. Before being deemed recovered, Cohort 3 donors had two negative PCRs, clearance, or symptom resolution.

The specimen sequenced was PBMCs or T cells enriched from blood (not recorded which). The receptor comes from a woman in her 30s who had recovered from COVID-19. This chain uses TRBV5-1 with TRBJ2-1; 13 positions match TRBD2. CDR3 residues: CASSRGLAGVNEQFF. The CDR3 region has the DNA TGCGCCAGCAGCCGCGGACTAGCGGGAGTCAATGAGCAGTTCTTC.